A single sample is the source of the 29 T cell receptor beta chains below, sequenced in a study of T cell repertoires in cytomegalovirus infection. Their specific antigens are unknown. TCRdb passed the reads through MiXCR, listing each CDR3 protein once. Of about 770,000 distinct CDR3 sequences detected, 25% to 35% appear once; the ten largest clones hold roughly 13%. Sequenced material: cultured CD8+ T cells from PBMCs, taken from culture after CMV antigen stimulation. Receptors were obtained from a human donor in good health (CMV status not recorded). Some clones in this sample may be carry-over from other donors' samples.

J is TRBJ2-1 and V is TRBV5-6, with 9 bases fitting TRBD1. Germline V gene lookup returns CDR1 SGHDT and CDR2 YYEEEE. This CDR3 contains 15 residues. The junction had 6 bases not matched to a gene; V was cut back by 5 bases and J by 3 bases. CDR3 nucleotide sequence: TGTGCCAGCAGTTGGGGGGACAGGGTCTACAATGAGCAGTTCTTC. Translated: CASSWGDRVYNEQFF.

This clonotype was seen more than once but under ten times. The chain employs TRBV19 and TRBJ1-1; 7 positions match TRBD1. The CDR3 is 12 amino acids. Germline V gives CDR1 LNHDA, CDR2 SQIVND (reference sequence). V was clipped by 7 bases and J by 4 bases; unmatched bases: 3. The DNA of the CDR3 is TGTGCCAGTATTTCAGGGGGCACTGAAGCTTTCTTT. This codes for CASISGGTEAFF.

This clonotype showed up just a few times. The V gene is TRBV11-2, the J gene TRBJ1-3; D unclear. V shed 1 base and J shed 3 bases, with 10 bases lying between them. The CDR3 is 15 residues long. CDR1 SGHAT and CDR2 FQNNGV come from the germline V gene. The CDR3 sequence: CASSLGFTGGNTIYF. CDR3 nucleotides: TGTGCCAGCAGCTTAGGATTTACTGGTGGAAACACCATATATTTT.

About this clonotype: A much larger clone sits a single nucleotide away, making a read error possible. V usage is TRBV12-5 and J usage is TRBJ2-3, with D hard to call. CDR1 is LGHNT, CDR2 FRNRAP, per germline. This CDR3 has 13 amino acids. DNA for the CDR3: TGTGCTAGTGCCCCCCACGGCACAGATACGCAGTGTTTT. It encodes CASAPHGTDTQCF. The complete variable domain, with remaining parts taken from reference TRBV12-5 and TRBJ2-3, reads DARVTQTPRHKVTEMGQEVTMRCQPILGHNTVFWYRQTMMQGLELLAYFRNRAPLDDSGMPKDRFSAEMPDATLATLKIQPSEPRDSAVYFCASAPHGTDTQCFGPGTRLTVL.

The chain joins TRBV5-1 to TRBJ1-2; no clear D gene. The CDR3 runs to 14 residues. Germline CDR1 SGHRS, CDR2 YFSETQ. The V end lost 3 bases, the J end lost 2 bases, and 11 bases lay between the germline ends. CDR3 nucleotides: TGCGCCAGCAGCTCGGAGGGAGGAAACTATGGCTACACCTTC. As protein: CASSSEGGNYGYTF.

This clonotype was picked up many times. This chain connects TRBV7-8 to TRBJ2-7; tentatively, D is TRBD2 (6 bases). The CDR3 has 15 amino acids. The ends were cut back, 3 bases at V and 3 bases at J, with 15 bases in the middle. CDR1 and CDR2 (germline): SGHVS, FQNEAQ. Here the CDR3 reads CASSFPSTSGYEQYF. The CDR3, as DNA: TGTGCCAGCAGCTTCCCCTCGACTAGTGGCTACGAGCAGTACTTC.

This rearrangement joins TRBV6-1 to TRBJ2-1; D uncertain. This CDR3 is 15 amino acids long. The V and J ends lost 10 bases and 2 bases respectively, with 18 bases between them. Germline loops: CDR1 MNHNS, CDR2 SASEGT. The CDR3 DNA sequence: TGTGCCACCAGCTATCGACACTCAACCTACAATGAGCAGTTCTTC. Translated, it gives CATSYRHSTYNEQFF.

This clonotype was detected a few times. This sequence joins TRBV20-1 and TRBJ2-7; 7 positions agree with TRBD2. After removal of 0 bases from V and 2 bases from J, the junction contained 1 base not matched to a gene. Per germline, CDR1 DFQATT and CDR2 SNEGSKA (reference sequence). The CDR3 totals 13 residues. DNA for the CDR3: TGCAGTGCTAGAGACGGGGGGACCTACGAGCAGTACTTC. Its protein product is CSARDGGTYEQYF.

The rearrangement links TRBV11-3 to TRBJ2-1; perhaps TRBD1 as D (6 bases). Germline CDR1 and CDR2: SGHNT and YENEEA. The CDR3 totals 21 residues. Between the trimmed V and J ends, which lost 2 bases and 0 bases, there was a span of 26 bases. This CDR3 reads CASSLSRRGFPPKISYNEQFF. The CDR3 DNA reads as TGTGCCAGCAGCTTAAGTCGTAGGGGGTTCCCCCCAAAGATCTCCTACAATGAGCAGTTCTTC. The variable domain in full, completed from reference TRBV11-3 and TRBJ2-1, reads EAGVVQSPRYKIIEKKQPVAFWCNPISGHNTLYWYLQNLGQGPELLIRYENEEAVDDSQLPKDRFSAERLKGVDSTLKIQPAELGDSAVYLCASSLSRRGFPPKISYNEQFFGPGTRLTVL.

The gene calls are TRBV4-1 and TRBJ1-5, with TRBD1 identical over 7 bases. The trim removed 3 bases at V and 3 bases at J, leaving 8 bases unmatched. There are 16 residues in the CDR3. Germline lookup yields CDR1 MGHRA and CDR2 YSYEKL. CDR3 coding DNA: TGCGCCAGCAGCCACCTGTCTGGGACAGCCAATCAGCCCCAGCATTTT. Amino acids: CASSHLSGTANQPQHF.

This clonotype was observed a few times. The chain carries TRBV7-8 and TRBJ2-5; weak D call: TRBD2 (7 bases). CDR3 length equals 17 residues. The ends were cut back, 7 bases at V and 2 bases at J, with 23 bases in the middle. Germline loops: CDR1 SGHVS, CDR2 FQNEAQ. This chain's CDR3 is CASIRGGGGPLQETQYF. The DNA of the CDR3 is TGTGCCAGCATCCGAGGGGGGGGGGGGCCACTTCAAGAGACCCAGTACTTC.

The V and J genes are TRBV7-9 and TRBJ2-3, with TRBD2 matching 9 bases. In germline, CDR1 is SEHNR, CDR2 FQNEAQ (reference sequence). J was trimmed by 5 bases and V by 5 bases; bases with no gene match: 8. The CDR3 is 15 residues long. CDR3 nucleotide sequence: TGTGCCAGCAGCGGGGGGCTAGCGGGGAGAGATACGCAGTATTTT. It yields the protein CASSGGLAGRDTQYF.

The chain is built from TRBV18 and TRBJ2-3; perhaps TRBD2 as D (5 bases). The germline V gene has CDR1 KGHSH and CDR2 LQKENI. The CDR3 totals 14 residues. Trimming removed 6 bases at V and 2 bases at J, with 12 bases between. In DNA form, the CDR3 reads TGTGCCAGCTCCCCGGAGGCAACCACAGATACGCAGTATTTT. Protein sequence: CASSPEATTDTQYF. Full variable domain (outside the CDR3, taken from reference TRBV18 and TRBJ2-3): NAGVMQNPRHLVRRRGQEARLRCSPMKGHSHVYWYRQLPEEGLKFMVYLQKENIIDESGMPKERFSAEFPKEGPSILRIQQVVRGDSAAYFCASSPEATTDTQYFGPGTRLTVL.

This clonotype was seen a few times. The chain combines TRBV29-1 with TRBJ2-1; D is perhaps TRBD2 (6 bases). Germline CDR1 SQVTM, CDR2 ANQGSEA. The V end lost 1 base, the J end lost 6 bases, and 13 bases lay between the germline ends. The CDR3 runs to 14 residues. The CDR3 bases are TGCAGCGTTGAAGGGACTACGGAAACCAATGAGCAGTTCTTC. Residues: CSVEGTTETNEQFF.

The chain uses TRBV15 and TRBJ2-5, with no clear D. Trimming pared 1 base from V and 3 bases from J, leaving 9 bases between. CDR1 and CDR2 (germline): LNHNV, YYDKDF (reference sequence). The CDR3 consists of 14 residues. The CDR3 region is CATSRGRTEETQYF. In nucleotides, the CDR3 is TGTGCCACCAGCAGAGGAAGAACCGAAGAGACCCAGTACTTC.

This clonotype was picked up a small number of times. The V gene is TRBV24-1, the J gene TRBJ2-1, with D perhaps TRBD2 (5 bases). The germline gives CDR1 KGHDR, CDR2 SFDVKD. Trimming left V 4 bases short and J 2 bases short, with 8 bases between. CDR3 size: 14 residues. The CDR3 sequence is CATSEDSPYNEQFF. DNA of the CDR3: TGTGCCACCAGTGAGGACTCGCCCTACAATGAGCAGTTCTTC.

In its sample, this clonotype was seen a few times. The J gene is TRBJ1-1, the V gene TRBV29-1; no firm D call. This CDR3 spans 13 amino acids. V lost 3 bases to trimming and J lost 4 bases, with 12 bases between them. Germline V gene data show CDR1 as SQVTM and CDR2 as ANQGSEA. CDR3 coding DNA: TGCAGCGTTGAGGTAGGAGTGGGCACTGAAGCTTTCTTT. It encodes CSVEVGVGTEAFF.

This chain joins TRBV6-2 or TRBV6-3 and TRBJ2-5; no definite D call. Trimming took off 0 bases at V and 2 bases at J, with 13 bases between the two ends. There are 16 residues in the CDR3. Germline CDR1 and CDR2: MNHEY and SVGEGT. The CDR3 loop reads CASSYSRPMLQETQYF. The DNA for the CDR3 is TGTGCCAGCAGTTACTCTCGTCCAATGCTACAAGAGACCCAGTACTTC.

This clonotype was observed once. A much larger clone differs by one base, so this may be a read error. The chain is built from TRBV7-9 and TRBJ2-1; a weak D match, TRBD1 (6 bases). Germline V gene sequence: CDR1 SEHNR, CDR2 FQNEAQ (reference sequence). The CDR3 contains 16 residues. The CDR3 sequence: CASSLEGVGRYNERFF. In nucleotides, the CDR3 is TGTGCCAGCAGCTTAGAGGGGGTCGGAAGATACAATGAGCGGTTCTTC.

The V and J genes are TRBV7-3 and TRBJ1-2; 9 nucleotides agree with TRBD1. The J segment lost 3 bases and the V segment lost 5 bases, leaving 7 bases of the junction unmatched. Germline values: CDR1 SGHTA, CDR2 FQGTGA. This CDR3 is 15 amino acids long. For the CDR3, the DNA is TGTGCCAGCAGCATAGGGACAGGGAAGGACTATGGCTACACCTTC. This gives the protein CASSIGTGKDYGYTF.

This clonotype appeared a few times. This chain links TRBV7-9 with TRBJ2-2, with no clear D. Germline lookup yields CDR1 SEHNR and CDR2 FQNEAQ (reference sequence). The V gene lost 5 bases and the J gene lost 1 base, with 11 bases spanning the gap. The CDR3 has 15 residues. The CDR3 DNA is TGTGCCAGCAGCCTAGTAACGCAGAACACCGGGGAGCTGTTTTTT. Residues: CASSLVTQNTGELFF.

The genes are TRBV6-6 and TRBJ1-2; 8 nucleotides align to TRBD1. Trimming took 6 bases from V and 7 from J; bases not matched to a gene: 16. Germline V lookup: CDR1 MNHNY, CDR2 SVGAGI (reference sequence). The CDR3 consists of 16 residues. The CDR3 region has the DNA TGTGCCAGCAGCTCACCGGGACAGGTCGTGATGGGTGGCTACACCTTC. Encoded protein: CASSSPGQVVMGGYTF.

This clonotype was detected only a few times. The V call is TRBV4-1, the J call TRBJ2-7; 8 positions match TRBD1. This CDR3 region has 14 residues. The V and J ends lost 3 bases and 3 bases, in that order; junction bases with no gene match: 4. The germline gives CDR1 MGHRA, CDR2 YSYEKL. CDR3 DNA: TGCGCCAGCAGCCAGGGGACAGGAAACTACGAGCAGTACGTC. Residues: CASSQGTGNYEQYV.

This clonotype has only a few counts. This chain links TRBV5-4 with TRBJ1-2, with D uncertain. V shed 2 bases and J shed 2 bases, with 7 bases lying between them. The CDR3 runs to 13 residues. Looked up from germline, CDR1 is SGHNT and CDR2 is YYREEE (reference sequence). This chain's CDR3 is CASSFSRNYGYTF. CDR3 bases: TGTGCCAGCAGCTTTTCACGGAACTATGGCTACACCTTC.

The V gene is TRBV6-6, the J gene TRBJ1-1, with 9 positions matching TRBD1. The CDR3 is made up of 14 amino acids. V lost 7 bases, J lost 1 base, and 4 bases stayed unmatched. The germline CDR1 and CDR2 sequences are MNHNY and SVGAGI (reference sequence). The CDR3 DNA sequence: TGTGCCAGCAAAGACAGGGGGAGGAACACTGAAGCTTTCTTT. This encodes CASKDRGRNTEAFF.

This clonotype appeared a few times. CDR3 residues: CASSYTYGGPPTGELFF. The CDR3 nucleotides are TGTGCCAGCAGCTACACTTACGGGGGGCCCCCCACCGGGGAGCTGTTTTTT. This rearrangement joins TRBV5-4 to TRBJ2-2; weak D call: TRBD2 (7 bases). CDR1 and CDR2 (germline): SGHNT, YYREEE (reference sequence). The length of the CDR3 is 17 residues. With 3 bases removed from V and 4 bases from J, the gap between germline ends came to 19 bases. The complete variable domain, with remaining parts taken from reference TRBV5-4 and TRBJ2-2, reads ETGVTQSPTHLIKTRGQQVTLRCSSQSGHNTVSWYQQALGQGPQFIFQYYREEENGRGNFPPRFSGLQFPNYSSELNVNALELDDSALYLCASSYTYGGPPTGELFFGEGSRLTVL.

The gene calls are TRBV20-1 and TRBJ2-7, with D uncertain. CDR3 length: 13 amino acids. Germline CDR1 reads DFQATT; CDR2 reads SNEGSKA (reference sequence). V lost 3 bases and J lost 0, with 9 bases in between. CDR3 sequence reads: CSASPQFSYEQYF. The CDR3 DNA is TGCAGTGCTAGTCCGCAGTTCTCCTACGAGCAGTACTTC.

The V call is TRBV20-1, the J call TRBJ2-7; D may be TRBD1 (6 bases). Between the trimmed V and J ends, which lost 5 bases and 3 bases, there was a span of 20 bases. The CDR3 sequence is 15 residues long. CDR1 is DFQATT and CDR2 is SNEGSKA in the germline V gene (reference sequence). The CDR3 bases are TGCAGTGCTGTTTCCGGGACAAATTCCTTCTACGAGCAGTACTTC. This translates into CSAVSGTNSFYEQYF.

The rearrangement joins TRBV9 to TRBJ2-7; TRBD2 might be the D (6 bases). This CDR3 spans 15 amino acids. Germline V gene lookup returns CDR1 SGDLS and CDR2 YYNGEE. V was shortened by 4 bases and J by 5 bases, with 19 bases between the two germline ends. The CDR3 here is CASSLWGGGLDEQYF. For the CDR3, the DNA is TGTGCCAGCAGCCTCTGGGGTGGGGGGTTGGACGAGCAGTACTTC.